This TCR beta chain originates from a study of graft-versus-host responses after intestinal transplantation. Overall study: Each of the recipients got a multivisceral, liver-intestinal, or isolated intestinal transplant. Every recipient had anti-thymocyte globulin induction and 2 to 4 years of tacrolimus plus steroids. Study-level findings and limits: Analysis identified GvH clones in recipient marrow, with some appearing first in ileum or blood. Elevated graft-versus-host to host-versus-graft clonal ratios in allografts were recorded for patients with graft-donor T cell macrochimerism.

To note about this clone: Its antigen remains unidentified.

Using immunoSEQ multiplex PCR, the repertoire was profiled, and TCRdb retains in-frame clones only, with some absent. The table includes 25,000 or so clones, over 90% detected once. Germline CDR1 and CDR2: MDHEN and SYDVKM. The length of the CDR3 is 13 residues. V was shortened by 6 bases and J by 2 bases, with 10 bases between the two germline ends. The receptor was isolated from a human patient who received an intestinal transplant, so some T cells may come from the graft donor. The source was PBMCs, collected 39 to 40 days after intestinal transplant. This chain links TRBV28 with TRBJ2-5; D might be TRBD1 or TRBD2, each matching 5 bases. CDR3 loop: CASRGTPQETQYF. CDR3 DNA: TGTGCCAGCAGGGGGACGCCACAAGAGACCCAGTACTTC.